A single sample is the source of the 7 T cell receptor beta chains below, sequenced in a study. Treg sorting used a CD4+CD25+CD127-/low gate. TCRdb reprocessed the 5' RACE reads via MiXCR and lists one record per CDR3 protein. The table shows roughly 57,000 distinct CDR3 sequences, with under 25% occurring only once. The sequenced material came from tumor-infiltrating Tregs sorted from the breast tumor. The receptors stem from a female donor with breast cancer.

This clonotype was detected many times. With a much larger clone just one base away, this may be a read error. The CDR3 DNA is TGTGCCGGCAGCTTCGGTCCCGGACAGAATGAGCAGTTCTTC. As protein: CAGSFGPGQNEQFF. The chain recombines TRBV5-5 with TRBJ2-1, with D possibly TRBD1 on 6 matching bases. The CDR3 length is 14 residues. The V gene's germline CDR1 is SGHKS and CDR2 YYEKEE (reference sequence).

The chain uses TRBV20-1 and TRBJ1-1; the D gene is possibly TRBD1 (5 bases). Germline CDR1 and CDR2: DFQATT and SNEGSKA (reference sequence). V dropped 5 bases and J dropped 1 base, with 14 bases sitting between them. This CDR3 region has 14 residues. CDR3 sequence reads: CSAGGLGTNTEAFF. The CDR3 DNA reads TGCAGTGCTGGGGGTTTAGGAACGAACACTGAAGCTTTCTTT.

The chain combines TRBV4-1 with TRBJ2-7; tentative D call: TRBD1 (5 bases). Germline assignment: CDR1 MGHRA and CDR2 YSYEKL. Trimming removed 1 base at V and 6 bases at J, with 25 bases between. The CDR3 length is 18 residues. CDR3 region: CASSQAYLPIDRISEQYF. The DNA of the CDR3 is TGCGCCAGCAGCCAAGCCTACCTTCCTATCGACAGAATATCCGAGCAGTACTTC.

This clonotype was seen a single time. Germline is not matched at one junction end, which may reflect a read error. This chain uses TRBV4-2 with TRBJ2-4; TRBD2 matches at 8 bases. Looked up from germline, CDR1 is LGHNA and CDR2 is YNFKEQ. This CDR3 is 15 amino acids long. The CDR3 is CASSQVPGLANIPYF. CDR3 in DNA: TGTGCCAGCAGCCAAGTACCCGGACTAGCCAACATTCCGTACTTC.

This clonotype has ten or more counts. The V and J genes are TRBV12-3 or TRBV12-4 and TRBJ2-5, with D perhaps given as TRBD1 or TRBD2 (5 bases each). V lost 7 bases and J 4 bases, leaving 16 bases between the germline ends. CDR3 size: 14 residues. The CDR3: CASTPFGGRETQYF. The DNA for the CDR3 is TGTGCCAGCACCCCCTTTGGGGGAAGAGAGACCCAGTACTTC.

The chain couples TRBV6-1 to TRBJ2-1; D might be TRBD1 or TRBD2, each matching 5 bases. V was shortened by 11 bases and J by 4 bases, with 18 bases between the two germline ends. The V gene's germline CDR1 is MNHNS and CDR2 SASEGT. This CDR3 region has 14 residues. The DNA for the CDR3 is TGTGCCGGGGCTCGGGGCCCACAGTACAATGAGCAGTTCTTC. It translates to CAGARGPQYNEQFF.

This clonotype was seen only a few times. The V call is TRBV2, the J call TRBJ1-1; TRBD1 agrees at 7 bases. With V trimmed by 8 bases and J by 6 bases, 6 bases remained unmatched. The CDR3 is made up of 12 amino acids. Germline V lookup: CDR1 SNHLY, CDR2 FYNNEI. The CDR3 is CASRRGQAEAFF. The CDR3 region has the DNA TGTGCCAGCCGGAGGGGGCAGGCTGAAGCTTTCTTT. Based on the CDR3 plus reference TRBV2 and TRBJ1-1, the full variable domain is EPEVTQTPSHQVTQMGQEVILRCVPISNHLYFYWYRQILGQKVEFLVSFYNNEISEKSEIFDDQFSVERPDGSNFTLKIRSTKLEDSAMYFCASRRGQAEAFFGQGTRLTVV.